This T cell receptor beta chain came from a study of blood T cell repertoires in COVID-19. Followed longitudinally, the Seattle patients had been enrolled during active infection. Original data processing: Amplification from reference gene primers served as the basis for estimated nucleated cell counts. Assay used: immunoSEQ multiplex PCR; TCRdb lists only in-frame clones, some missing. V and J calls and clone size are those listed in that table; D and trimming were worked out from the DNA. The sample records about 150,000 clones, approximately 85% being singletons. Source material: peripheral blood. The source is a man in his sixties with COVID-19, enrolled during active disease.

The CDR3 region is CASSLRDSYPGSYEQYF. In nucleotides, the CDR3 is TGTGCCAGCAGTCTCCGGGACTCTTACCCCGGCTCCTACGAGCAGTACTTC. The chain links TRBV6-4 to TRBJ2-7; D is possibly TRBD2 (6 bases). Trimming pared 5 bases from V and 0 bases from J, leaving 20 bases between. The CDR3 totals 17 residues. CDR1 MRHNA and CDR2 SNTAGT come from the germline V gene.